The 24 T cell receptor beta chains below come from one sample, sequenced in a study of blood T cell repertoires in COVID-19. Clones were read by immunoSEQ multiplex PCR, and TCRdb kept only the in-frame ones, dropping some. The table has fewer than 250,000 clones, 80% to 90% seen once. The specimen was PBMCs or T cells enriched from blood (not recorded which). The receptors originated from a woman in her thirties or forties with acute COVID-19.

The V and J genes are TRBV28 and TRBJ1-5; 9 positions agree with TRBD1. The CDR3 is made up of 18 amino acids. V lost 4 bases and J lost 0; bases outside the gene matches: 10. Germline CDR1 reads MDHEN; CDR2 reads SYDVKM. Written as DNA, the CDR3 is TGTGCCAGCAGTTCGAAACAGGGGGCTCTTTATAGCAATCAGCCCCAGCATTTT. Amino acid sequence: CASSSKQGALYSNQPQHF.

This rearrangement joins TRBV11-3 to TRBJ2-2, with TRBD2 matching 9 bases. V was pared by 2 bases and J by 6 bases, with 7 bases of the junction left unmatched. Germline V gene sequence: CDR1 SGHNT, CDR2 YENEEA. This CDR3 has 16 residues. The CDR3 nucleotides read TGTGCCAGCAGCTTAACTAGCGGGTATCCCGCCGGGGAGCTGTTTTTT. Translating it yields CASSLTSGYPAGELFF.

This clone was found many times. The chain is built from TRBV6-2 or TRBV6-3 and TRBJ2-2, with D hard to call. The ends were cut back, 0 bases at V and 2 bases at J, with 13 bases in the middle. The CDR3 covers 17 residues. Germline V gene sequence: CDR1 MNHEY, CDR2 SVGEGT. CDR3 sequence reads: CASSYSAVAVNTGELFF. CDR3 in DNA: TGTGCCAGCAGTTACTCCGCCGTGGCGGTCAACACCGGGGAGCTGTTTTTT.

This clone was seen only once. This chain links TRBV7-2 with TRBJ2-5; D perhaps matches TRBD2 (5 bases). The CDR3 is 13 amino acids. Germline V gene data show CDR1 as SGHTA and CDR2 as FQGNSA. Deletions cut 3 bases from V and 3 bases from J, with 8 bases between. CDR3 coding DNA: TGTGCCAGCAGCTTCGGGGTGGAAGAGACCCAGTACTTC. As protein: CASSFGVEETQYF.

In its sample, this clone was seen once. This chain connects TRBV6-4 to TRBJ2-5, with D possibly matching TRBD1 (5 bases). Germline values: CDR1 MRHNA, CDR2 SNTAGT. This CDR3 comprises 15 residues. Trimming removed 2 bases at V and 3 bases at J, with 13 bases between. CDR3 loop: CASSDPLQEKETQYF. In DNA, the CDR3 is TGTGCCAGCAGTGACCCCTTACAGGAGAAAGAGACCCAGTACTTC.

This clone was seen only a few times. The chain carries TRBV24-1 and TRBJ2-2; 9 bases align to TRBD2. Germline-derived CDR1 and CDR2 are KGHDR and SFDVKD. CDR3 size: 22 residues. Germline trimming cut 3 bases from V and 4 bases from J; bases unmatched to any gene: 23. CDR3 sequence reads: CATSDPGGASGGRGLSTGELFF. The CDR3 nucleotides are TGTGCCACCAGTGATCCAGGGGGGGCTTCCGGCGGGAGGGGATTGAGCACCGGGGAGCTGTTTTTT.

The genes are TRBV7-9 and TRBJ1-4; TRBD1 might be the D (5 bases). CDR3 length equals 16 residues. Germline V gene lookup returns CDR1 SEHNR and CDR2 FQNEAQ (reference sequence). The ends were cut back, 5 bases at V and 1 base at J, with 14 bases in the middle. In DNA form, the CDR3 reads TGTGCCAGCAGCCCAGGGATTATCATAACTAATGAAAAACTGTTTTTT. This codes for CASSPGIIITNEKLFF.

This clone has just a few counts. This chain links TRBV6-6 with TRBJ1-6, with D perhaps TRBD1 (5 bases). Deletions cut 8 bases from V and 10 bases from J, with 18 bases between. The CDR3 has 14 amino acids. Germline V lookup: CDR1 MNHNY, CDR2 SVGAGI (reference sequence). The CDR3 DNA reads as TGTGCCAGCTGGTTCGGGCAGGGAGGGTCACCCCTCCACTTT. Its protein product is CASWFGQGGSPLHF.

V and J are TRBV14 and TRBJ2-6; the D is unclear. The V gene lost 4 bases and the J gene lost 6 bases, with 10 bases spanning the gap. The CDR3 covers 14 residues. The germline V gene has CDR1 SGHDN and CDR2 FVKESK. The CDR3 nucleotides are TGTGCCAGCAGCCCGGAGTATTTGGCCAACGTCCTGACTTTC. Amino acids: CASSPEYLANVLTF.

The V and J genes are TRBV5-4 and TRBJ2-5, with TRBD2 matching 8 bases. Trimming took 4 bases from V and 1 from J; bases not matched to a gene: 3. This CDR3 region has 14 residues. Looked up from germline, CDR1 is SGHNT and CDR2 is YYREEE (reference sequence). The chain's CDR3 is CASSPGGRQETQYF. The CDR3 DNA is TGTGCCAGCAGCCCGGGGGGGCGCCAAGAGACCCAGTACTTC.

This clone has only one observation. The chain combines TRBV28 with TRBJ1-2; D is possibly TRBD1 (5 bases). This CDR3 has 15 amino acids. V was cut by 5 bases and J by 7 bases, with 20 bases left in between. In germline, CDR1 is MDHEN, CDR2 SYDVKM. Here the CDR3 reads CASSPPPGHGGGYTF. The CDR3 DNA follows: TGTGCCAGCAGTCCGCCGCCCGGGCACGGGGGTGGCTACACCTTC.

The V call is TRBV7-9, the J call TRBJ1-3; no firm D call. The V end lost 7 bases, the J end lost 4 bases, and 20 bases lay between the germline ends. CDR1 is SEHNR and CDR2 is FQNEAQ in the germline V gene (reference sequence). CDR3 length equals 16 residues. The CDR3 protein is CASIPYGGSAGNTIYF. Written as DNA, the CDR3 is TGTGCCAGCATCCCGTATGGCGGGAGTGCCGGAAACACCATATATTTT.

To note about this clone: One end of the junction does not line up with germline, which may come from a read error. The chain recombines TRBV5-4 with TRBJ2-3; 9 nucleotides line up with TRBD2. This CDR3 contains 16 residues. Germline CDR1 SGHNT, CDR2 YYREEE (reference sequence). The CDR3 DNA sequence: TGTGCCAGCAGTTTGGTAGCGGGAGAGGGGGGAGATACGCAGTATTTT. It is translated as CASSLVAGEGGDTQYF.

The chain employs TRBV7-9 and TRBJ1-1, with D possibly matching TRBD1 (6 bases). Germline CDR1 is SEHNR and CDR2 is FQNEAQ (reference sequence). The V and J ends lost 0 bases and 4 bases respectively, with 18 bases between them. CDR3 length equals 17 residues. CDR3 nucleotide sequence: TGTGCCAGCAGCTTAGCAAACGCACAGGGAAGGGGCACTGAAGCTTTCTTT. Translated: CASSLANAQGRGTEAFF.

Comments on this clone: Other DNA sequences within the sample encode an identical CDR3. The chain has TRBV5-1 and TRBJ1-2; D is uncertain. V lost 0 bases and J 2 bases, leaving 5 bases between the germline ends. The CDR3 runs 13 residues. Germline CDR1 is SGHRS and CDR2 is YFSETQ. In DNA, the CDR3 is TGCGCCAGCAGCTTGGCAGGAAACTATGGCTACACCTTC. Translation gives CASSLAGNYGYTF. The whole variable domain, filled in from reference TRBV5-1 and TRBJ1-2, reads KAGVTQTPRYLIKTRGQQVTLSCSPISGHRSVSWYQQTPGQGLQFLFEYFSETQRNKGNFPGRFSGRQFSNSRSEMNVSTLELGDSALYLCASSLAGNYGYTFGSGTRLTVV.

Points on this clone: An end of the junction does not agree with germline; a read error may underlie this. The rearrangement uses TRBV5-8 and TRBJ1-5; D perhaps matches TRBD1 (5 bases). The CDR3 is 15 residues long. Germline V CDR1 and CDR2: SGHTS, YDEGEE. The DNA for the CDR3 is TGTGCCAGCAGCTTGGGGCAGGGTAGCCATCAGCCCCAGCATTTT. Amino acid sequence: CASSLGQGSHQPQHF.

The DNA for the CDR3 is TGTGCCAGCTTGGGGCCAGGGGCGGAGGGCTACACCTTC. Residues: CASLGPGAEGYTF. The chain combines TRBV6-5 with TRBJ1-2, with D tentatively TRBD1 (6 bases). Trimming took off 8 bases at V and 8 bases at J, with 18 bases between the two ends. Germline assignment: CDR1 MNHEY and CDR2 SVGAGI. There are 13 residues in the CDR3.

The chain has TRBV29-1 and TRBJ2-1; D assignment may be TRBD1 or TRBD2 (10 bases each). V was cut by 3 bases and J by 4 bases, with 37 bases left in between. From germline, CDR1 is SQVTM and CDR2 ANQGSEA. The CDR3 contains 22 residues. The CDR3 region has the DNA TGCAGCGTTGACTCTCGGGACAGGGGTTCCCTAGCGGGAGTGCGGGGATACAATGAGCAGTTCTTC. This translates into CSVDSRDRGSLAGVRGYNEQFF.

V and J are TRBV2 and TRBJ2-3; D may be TRBD2 (6 bases). Germline V gene sequence: CDR1 SNHLY, CDR2 FYNNEI. CDR3 size: 17 residues. V shed 2 bases and J shed 6 bases, with 21 bases lying between them. CDR3 in amino acids: CASSELDQRASGDTQYF. The CDR3, as DNA: TGTGCCAGCAGTGAATTAGATCAGCGGGCGAGTGGGGATACGCAGTATTTT.

Points on this clone: At the DNA level, this CDR3 is encoded by other sequences in the same sample as well. The chain is built from TRBV12-3 or TRBV12-4 and TRBJ2-1; 7 bases match TRBD2. Trimming cost V 2 bases and J 10 bases; bases outside gene matches: 2. The CDR3 totals 12 residues. CDR3 sequence reads: CASSLPSGEQFF. DNA for the CDR3: TGTGCCAGCAGTTTACCTAGCGGAGAGCAGTTCTTC.

The chain links TRBV7-9 to TRBJ1-2, with a weak D call TRBD1 (5 bases). Germline CDR1 and CDR2: SEHNR and FQNEAQ (reference sequence). This CDR3 spans 14 amino acids. Trimming stripped 4 bases from V and 4 bases from J, with 13 bases between. CDR3 loop: CASSSAGTAYGYTF. The CDR3 coding sequence is TGTGCCAGCAGCTCCGCCGGGACTGCCTATGGCTACACCTTC.

The chain employs TRBV7-9 and TRBJ1-3, with unresolved D. From germline, CDR1 is SEHNR and CDR2 FQNEAQ (reference sequence). The CDR3 runs to 14 residues. Between the trimmed V and J ends, which lost 0 bases and 9 bases, there was a span of 12 bases. CDR3 sequence reads: CASSLARETTTIYF. In DNA form, the CDR3 reads TGTGCCAGCAGCTTAGCGCGGGAGACAACCACCATATATTTT.

This chain joins TRBV3-1 (or the pseudogene TRBV3-2) and TRBJ2-7, with 10 bases matching TRBD2. The germline gives CDR1 LGHDT, CDR2 YNNKEL (reference sequence). The CDR3 consists of 15 residues. Germline trimming cut 4 bases from V and 2 bases from J; bases unmatched to any gene: 5. CDR3 in amino acids: CASSPLAGVTYEQYF. CDR3 DNA sequence: TGTGCCAGCAGCCCCCTAGCGGGAGTGACCTACGAGCAGTACTTC.

This clone was recorded a few times. The V call is TRBV4-3, the J call TRBJ1-3, with D possibly TRBD1 on 6 matching bases. V shed 1 base and J shed 4 bases, with 20 bases lying between them. The V gene's germline CDR1 is LGHNA and CDR2 YSLEER. The CDR3 runs 18 residues. The CDR3 DNA is TGCGCCAGCAGCCAAGCCCTCCTCCAGGGGTCGCGAGGAAACACCATATATTTT. Translating gives CASSQALLQGSRGNTIYF.